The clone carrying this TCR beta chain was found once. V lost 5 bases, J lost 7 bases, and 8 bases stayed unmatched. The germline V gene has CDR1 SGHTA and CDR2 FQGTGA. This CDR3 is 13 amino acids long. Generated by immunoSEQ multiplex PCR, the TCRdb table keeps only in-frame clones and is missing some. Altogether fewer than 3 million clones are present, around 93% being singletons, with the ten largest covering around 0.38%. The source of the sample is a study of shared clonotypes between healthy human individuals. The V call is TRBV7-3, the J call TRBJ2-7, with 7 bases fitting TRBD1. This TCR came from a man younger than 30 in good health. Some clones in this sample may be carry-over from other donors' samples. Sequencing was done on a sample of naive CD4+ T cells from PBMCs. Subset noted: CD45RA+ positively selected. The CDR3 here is CASSPDPGGEQYF. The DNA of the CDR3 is TGTGCCAGCAGCCCGGACCCAGGGGGAGAGCAGTACTTC. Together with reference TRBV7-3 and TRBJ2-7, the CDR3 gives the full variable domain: GAGVSQTPSNKVTEKGKYVELRCDPISGHTALYWYRQSLGQGPEFLIYFQGTGAADDSGLPNDRFFAVRPEGSVSTLKIQRTERGDSAVYLCASSPDPGGEQYFGPGTRLTVT.